The source of this T cell receptor beta chain is a study of vaccination and CD4 T cells after COVID-19. There are a few counts of this clonotype. Its antigen is not identified. With the Oncomine TCR Beta short-read assay, DNA from cultured CD4+ T cells was sequenced. TCRdb reanalysed the PCR reads using MiXCR and keeps one entry per CDR3 protein. The profile shows under 10,000 distinct CDR3 sequences, roughly two fifths of them singletons. Stated treatment: roughly 10-day PBMC culture with coronavirus spike peptide pools or control peptides (ViraFEST assay). CD4+ T-cell collection from the unexposed donor predated the COVID-19 pandemic (2011-2018). CDR3 length equals 14 residues. J lost 4 bases, V lost 4 bases, and 4 bases had no gene match. Germline V CDR1 and CDR2: MNHNS, SASEGT.

J is TRBJ1-1 and V is TRBV6-1; 9 bases are a match to TRBD1. The sequencing sample was made of CD4+ T cells from blood, cultured in vitro. The sequence came from a human donor in good health. The CDR3, as DNA: TGTGCCAGCAGTGTGGGGACAGGGACCACTGAAGCTTTCTTT. Its protein is CASSVGTGTTEAFF.